Described below is a single T cell receptor (beta chain) sequence and its context. The same CDR3 arises from other DNA sequences in this sample as well. The data are from a study of shared clonotypes between healthy human individuals. The data were produced by immunoSEQ multiplex PCR, yet TCRdb's version contains in-frame clones alone and is incomplete. The table lists some 510,000 clones, 70% to 80% of them singletons, with 13% in the top ten. Germline assignment: CDR1 KGHSH and CDR2 LQKENI. This CDR3 contains 12 residues. V was cut by 6 bases and J by 4 bases, with 10 bases left in between. The sample was PBMCs. The source of this sequence is a woman aged 40 to 55 in good health. Some clones in this sample may be carry-over from other donors' samples. The chain is built from TRBV18 and TRBJ2-7; the D is unclear. The CDR3 DNA reads TGTGCCAGCTCCCCTCTCTCTTACGAGCAGTACTTC. It encodes CASSPLSYEQYF.